A selection of T cell receptor beta chains follows, all from one sample in a study of PD-L1 blockade in urothelial cancer. Sequencing used immunoSEQ multiplex PCR; TCRdb keeps in-frame clones, though not all of them. Of under 100,000 clones in the sample, 90% were seen once. Sequenced here: PBMCs, sampled around atezolizumab (anti-PD-L1) treatment. Receptor source: a man in his 60s with urothelial cancer. Each CDR3 is given with its conserved first and last residue. A D gene is named only where the DNA matches it firmly. Clone size is given for some rows only: seen once, a few or many times, or a class if the clone is expanded.

j_call clone_size cdr3_length d_call v_call cdr3_nt cdr3_aa
TRBJ2-3 . 16 TRBD2 TRBV19 TGTGCCAGTAGTATGGTGCTAGCGGGGCCGGAGGGTACGCAGTATTTT CASSMVLAGPEGTQYF
TRBJ2-1 . 15 TRBD2 TRBV4-3 TGCGCCAGCAGCCAAGTTAGCGGGAGGTCGGTTGAGCAGTTCTTC CASSQVSGRSVEQFF
TRBJ1-1 . 14 TRBD1 TRBV7-6 TGTGCCAGCAGCTCTACAGGGGGCGAGTCTGAAGCTTTCTTT CASSSTGGESEAFF
TRBJ2-5 . 14 . TRBV7-9 TGTGCCAGCAGCTTAACAGCGGTCCAAGAGACCCAGTACTTC CASSLTAVQETQYF
TRBJ2-2 . 15 . TRBV6-6 TGTGCCAGCAAGGGTTTAGCGAGACTCACCGGGGAGCTGTTTTTT CASKGLARLTGELFF
TRBJ2-7 . 13 TRBD1 TRBV7-7 TGTGCCAGCAGCTCACAGGGGTATGGGGAGCAGTACTTC CASSSQGYGEQYF
TRBJ1-4 . 13 . TRBV30 TGTGCCTGGAGTGTACTATGGGGCGAAAAACTGTTTTTT CAWSVLWGEKLFF
TRBJ2-1 . 12 TRBD1 TRBV11-2 TGTGCCAGCAGCTTGGGGACAGGGGTCCGGTTCTTC CASSLGTGVRFF
TRBJ2-1 . 17 TRBD2 TRBV7-2 TGTGCCAGCAGCTTGACTAGCGGGGGGGCTTGGGTATATGAGCAGTTCTTC CASSLTSGGAWVYEQFF
TRBJ1-4 . 15 TRBD1 TRBV9 TGTGCCAGCAGCCTACGACAGGGTCAGAATGAAAAACTGTTTTTT CASSLRQGQNEKLFF
TRBJ1-5 . 14 . TRBV21-1 TGTGCCCTGGATCCGGGATCGAACAATCAGCCCCAGCATTTT CALDPGSNNQPQHF
TRBJ1-2 . 13 . TRBV27 TGTGCCAGCAGTTTAGAGGGGGTGTCTGGCTACACCTTC CASSLEGVSGYTF
TRBJ2-5 . 15 . TRBV5-1 TGCGCCAGCAGCTTGCAGGGGCAGGGAGCAGAGACCCAGTACTTC CASSLQGQGAETQYF
TRBJ2-3 . 14 TRBD2 TRBV7-2 TGTGCCAGCAGCTTGGGACTAGCGCTAGATACGCAGTATTTT CASSLGLALDTQYF
TRBJ2-7 . 14 . TRBV6-6 TGTGCCAGCAGTTACTCGGGCTTAACCAACGAGCAGTACTTC CASSYSGLTNEQYF
TRBJ2-2 . 16 . TRBV10-1 TGCGCCAGCAGTGAATGGGCAGGGGGACTTTCCGGGGAGCTGTTTTTT CASSEWAGGLSGELFF
TRBJ2-5 . 14 TRBD2 TRBV28 TGTGCCAGCAGAACTAGCGGGAGTGGAGAGACCCAGTACTTC CASRTSGSGETQYF
TRBJ2-3 . 13 . TRBV29-1 TGCAGCGTGCCGACAAGCCTCACAGATACGCAGTATTTT CSVPTSLTDTQYF
TRBJ2-7 . 13 . TRBV11-2 TGTGCCAGCAGCTTAGGAGGTCCCTACGAGCAGTACTTC CASSLGGPYEQYF
TRBJ2-7 . 18 TRBD2 TRBV7-2 TGTGCCAGCAGCTTATTCGGCGGGCGGGGGGCCCTATCCTACGAGCAGTACTTC CASSLFGGRGALSYEQYF
TRBJ2-7 . 16 TRBD2 TRBV27 TGTGCCAGCAGGCCGACTAGCGGGAGGTTTCTCTACGAGCAGTACTTC CASRPTSGRFLYEQYF
TRBJ2-7 . 12 TRBD1 TRBV25-1 TGTGCCAGCAGTGGACAGGGATACGAGCAGTACTTC CASSGQGYEQYF
TRBJ1-4 . 15 TRBD1 TRBV25-1 TGTGCCAGCAGCGAGACCGGGACAGGGGTTGAAAAACTGTTTTTT CASSETGTGVEKLFF
TRBJ2-7 . 15 TRBD1 TRBV19 TGTGCCAGTAGCCCGGGACAGGGGGTAGCCTACGAGCAGTACTTC CASSPGQGVAYEQYF
TRBJ1-5 . 15 . TRBV28 TGTGCCAGCAGCCTACGCAGGGTAAGCAATCAGCCCCAGCATTTT CASSLRRVSNQPQHF
TRBJ1-2 once 13 . TRBV2 TGTGCCAGCAGTGAATACAGGGAGTCTGATTACACCTTC CASSEYRESDYTF
TRBJ2-7 once 16 . TRBV9 TGTGCCAGCAGCGAAACCGCCGACGGGTATTCCTACGAGCAGTACTTC CASSETADGYSYEQYF
TRBJ2-1 few 17 . TRBV7-8 TGTGCCAGCAGCTTAGCGCTGGAGCTAGGTTCCTACAATGAGCAGTTCTTC CASSLALELGSYNEQFF
TRBJ2-2 . 15 . TRBV5-8 TGTGCCAGCAGCTTGGGACAGCTGAACACCGGGGAGCTGTTTTTT CASSLGQLNTGELFF
TRBJ2-5 once 14 TRBD2 TRBV7-2 TGTGCCAGCAGCTTTAATGCGGGAGAAGAGACCCAGTACTTC CASSFNAGEETQYF
TRBJ2-7 . 16 TRBD1 TRBV9 TGTGCCAGCAGCCCCGATCCGGGACAGGGCTCCTACGAGCAGTACTTC CASSPDPGQGSYEQYF
TRBJ1-1 . 16 . TRBV5-1 TGCGCCAGCAGCTACTCGCCTCCAGGGCCCAGGACTGAAGCTTTCTTT CASSYSPPGPRTEAFF
TRBJ2-5 . 16 TRBD2 TRBV5-4 TGTGCCAGCAGCTCCGTTAGCGGGGGGGACCAAGAGACCCAGTACTTC CASSSVSGGDQETQYF
TRBJ1-1 once 13 . TRBV7-3 TGTGCCAGCAGCACGACTAGGAACACTGAAGCTTTCTTT CASSTTRNTEAFF
TRBJ1-2 . 14 TRBD1 TRBV5-1 TGCGCCAGCAGCGCATCACAGGGGGCAGGCGGCTACACCTTC CASSASQGAGGYTF
TRBJ2-2 . 15 TRBD2 TRBV7-3 TGTGCCAGCAGCCACACGGGGGGGGTTAGCGGGGAGCTGTTTTTT CASSHTGGVSGELFF
TRBJ2-1 . 14 TRBD1 TRBV2 TGTGCCAGCAGTGGGGACAGGGGCTACAATGAGCAGTTCTTC CASSGDRGYNEQFF
TRBJ2-3 once 17 . TRBV21-1 TGTGCCAGCAGCAAAAGGCGGCGGACTTTGGGGATAGATACGCAGTATTTT CASSKRRRTLGIDTQYF
TRBJ2-5 . 13 . TRBV6-5 TGTGCCAGCAGTTCCCAGGGGTTGTGGACCCAGTACTTC CASSSQGLWTQYF
TRBJ2-1 . 18 TRBD2 TRBV27 TGTGCCAGCAGTGGACTAGCGGGGGGCCGACGCTCCTACAATGAGCAGTTCTTC CASSGLAGGRRSYNEQFF
TRBJ2-6 . 17 TRBD1 TRBV11-3 TGTGCCAGCAGCTCAGGGACAGGAAGCTCTGGGGCCAACGTCCTGACTTTC CASSSGTGSSGANVLTF
TRBJ1-1 once 12 . TRBV7-2 TGTGCCAGCAGCCCCTCAGTAACTGAAGCTTTCTTT CASSPSVTEAFF
TRBJ2-5 . 10 . TRBV10-1 TGCGCCAACTATCAAGAGACCCAGTACTTC CANYQETQYF
TRBJ2-3 . 15 . TRBV5-1 TGCGCCAGCAGCTTTGAGGGCGCCGGGGCAGATACGCAGTATTTT CASSFEGAGADTQYF
TRBJ2-7 . 13 TRBD1 TRBV6-6 TGTGCCAGCAGGGGGACAGGGGAGGGCGAGCAGTACTTC CASRGTGEGEQYF
TRBJ1-3 once 16 . TRBV27 TGTGCCAGCAGTGCATCGACAGTTCTCTCTGGAAACACCATATATTTT CASSASTVLSGNTIYF
TRBJ1-1 . 15 . TRBV15 TGTGCCACCAGCAGAGATCACAAAGGGGGCACTGAAGCTTTCTTT CATSRDHKGGTEAFF